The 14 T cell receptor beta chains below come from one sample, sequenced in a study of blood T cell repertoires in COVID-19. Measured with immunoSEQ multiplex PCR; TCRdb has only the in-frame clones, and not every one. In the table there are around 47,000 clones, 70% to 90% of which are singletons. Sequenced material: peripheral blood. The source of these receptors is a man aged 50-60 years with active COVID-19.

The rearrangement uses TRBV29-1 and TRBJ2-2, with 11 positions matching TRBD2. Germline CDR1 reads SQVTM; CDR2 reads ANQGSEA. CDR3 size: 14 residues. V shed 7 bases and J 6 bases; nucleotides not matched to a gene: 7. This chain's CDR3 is CSARSLAGAGELFF. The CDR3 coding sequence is TGCAGCGCCCGATCACTAGCGGGAGCCGGGGAGCTGTTTTTT.

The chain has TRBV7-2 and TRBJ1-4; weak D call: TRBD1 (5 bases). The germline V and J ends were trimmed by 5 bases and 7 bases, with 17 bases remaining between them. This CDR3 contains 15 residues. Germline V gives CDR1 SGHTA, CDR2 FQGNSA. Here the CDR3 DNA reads TGTGCCAGCAGCACCACCGGACACTCTAGTGAAAAACTGTTTTTT. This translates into CASSTTGHSSEKLFF.

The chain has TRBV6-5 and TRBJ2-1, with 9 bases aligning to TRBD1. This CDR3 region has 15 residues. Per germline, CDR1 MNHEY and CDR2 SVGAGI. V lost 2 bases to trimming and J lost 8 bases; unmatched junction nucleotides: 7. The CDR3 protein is CASSYLPGQGHEQFF. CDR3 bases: TGTGCCAGCAGTTACCTTCCGGGACAGGGCCATGAGCAGTTCTTC.

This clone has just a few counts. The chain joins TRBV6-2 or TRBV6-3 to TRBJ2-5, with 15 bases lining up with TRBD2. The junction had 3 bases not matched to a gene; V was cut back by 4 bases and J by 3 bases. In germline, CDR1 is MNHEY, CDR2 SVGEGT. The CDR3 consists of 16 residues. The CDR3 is CASSLGLAGGEETQYF. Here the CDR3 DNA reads TGTGCCAGCAGTTTGGGACTAGCGGGAGGAGAAGAGACCCAGTACTTC.

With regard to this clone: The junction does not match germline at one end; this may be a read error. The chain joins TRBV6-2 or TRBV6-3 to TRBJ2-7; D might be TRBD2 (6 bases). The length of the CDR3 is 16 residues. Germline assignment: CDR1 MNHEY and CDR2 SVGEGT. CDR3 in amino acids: CASSDSGAGYVNEQYF. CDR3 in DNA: TGTGCCAGCAGTGACTCGGGCGCGGGGTATGTCAACGAGCAGTACTTC.

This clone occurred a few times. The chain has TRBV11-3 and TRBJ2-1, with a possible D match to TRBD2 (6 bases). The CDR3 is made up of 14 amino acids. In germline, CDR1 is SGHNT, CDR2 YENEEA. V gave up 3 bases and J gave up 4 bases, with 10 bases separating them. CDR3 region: CASSFPGLYNEQFF. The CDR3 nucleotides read TGTGCCAGCAGCTTCCCTGGACTATACAATGAGCAGTTCTTC.

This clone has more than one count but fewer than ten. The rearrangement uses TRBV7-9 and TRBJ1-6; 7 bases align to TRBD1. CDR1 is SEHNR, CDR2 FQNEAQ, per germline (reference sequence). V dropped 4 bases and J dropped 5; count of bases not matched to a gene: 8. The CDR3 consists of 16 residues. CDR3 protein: CASSSNRDSDNSPLHF. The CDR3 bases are TGTGCCAGCAGCTCGAACCGGGACAGTGATAATTCACCCCTCCACTTT.

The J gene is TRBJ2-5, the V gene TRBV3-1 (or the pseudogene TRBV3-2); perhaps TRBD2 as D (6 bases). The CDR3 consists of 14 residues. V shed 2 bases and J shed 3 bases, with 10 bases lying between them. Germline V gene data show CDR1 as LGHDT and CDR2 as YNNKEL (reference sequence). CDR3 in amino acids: CASSQRLVEETQYF. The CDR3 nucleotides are TGTGCCAGCAGCCAACGACTAGTTGAAGAGACCCAGTACTTC.

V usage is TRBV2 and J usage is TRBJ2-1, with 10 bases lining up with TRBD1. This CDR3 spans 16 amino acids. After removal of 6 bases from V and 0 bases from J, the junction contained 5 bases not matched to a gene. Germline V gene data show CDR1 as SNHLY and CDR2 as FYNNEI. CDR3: CASRRDRGRSYNEQFF. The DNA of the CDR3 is TGTGCCAGCAGGCGCGACAGGGGGCGCTCCTACAATGAGCAGTTCTTC.

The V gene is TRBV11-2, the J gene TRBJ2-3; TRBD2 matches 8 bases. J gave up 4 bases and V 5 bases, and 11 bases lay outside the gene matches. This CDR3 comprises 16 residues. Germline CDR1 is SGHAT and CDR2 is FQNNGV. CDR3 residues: CASSRGLAPDPDTQYF. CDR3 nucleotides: TGTGCCAGCAGCCGAGGACTAGCTCCCGACCCAGATACGCAGTATTTT.

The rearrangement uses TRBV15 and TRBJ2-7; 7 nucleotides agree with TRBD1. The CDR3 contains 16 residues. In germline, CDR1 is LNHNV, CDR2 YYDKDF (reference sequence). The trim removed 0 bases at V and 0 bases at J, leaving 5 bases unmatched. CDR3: CATSREFGTDSYEQYF. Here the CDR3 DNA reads TGTGCCACCAGCAGAGAGTTTGGGACAGACTCCTACGAGCAGTACTTC.

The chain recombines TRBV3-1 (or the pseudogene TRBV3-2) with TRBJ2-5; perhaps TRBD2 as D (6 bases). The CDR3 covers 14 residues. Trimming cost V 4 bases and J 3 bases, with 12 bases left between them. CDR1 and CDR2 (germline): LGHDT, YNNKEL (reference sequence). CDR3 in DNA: TGTGCCAGCAGCCCATCCGGGAGAGAAGAGACCCAGTACTTC. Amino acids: CASSPSGREETQYF.

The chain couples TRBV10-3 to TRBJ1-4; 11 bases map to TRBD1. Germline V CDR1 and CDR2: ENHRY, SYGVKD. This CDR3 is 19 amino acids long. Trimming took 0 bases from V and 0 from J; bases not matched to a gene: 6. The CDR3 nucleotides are TGTGCCATCAGTGAGTCACGGGACAGGGGGTTTTCAACTAATGAAAAACTGTTTTTT. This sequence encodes CAISESRDRGFSTNEKLFF.

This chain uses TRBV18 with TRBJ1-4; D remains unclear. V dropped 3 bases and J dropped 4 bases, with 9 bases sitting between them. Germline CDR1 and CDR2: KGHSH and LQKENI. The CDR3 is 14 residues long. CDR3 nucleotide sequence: TGTGCCAGCTCACCGGCGGACTATAATGAAAAACTGTTTTTT. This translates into CASSPADYNEKLFF.